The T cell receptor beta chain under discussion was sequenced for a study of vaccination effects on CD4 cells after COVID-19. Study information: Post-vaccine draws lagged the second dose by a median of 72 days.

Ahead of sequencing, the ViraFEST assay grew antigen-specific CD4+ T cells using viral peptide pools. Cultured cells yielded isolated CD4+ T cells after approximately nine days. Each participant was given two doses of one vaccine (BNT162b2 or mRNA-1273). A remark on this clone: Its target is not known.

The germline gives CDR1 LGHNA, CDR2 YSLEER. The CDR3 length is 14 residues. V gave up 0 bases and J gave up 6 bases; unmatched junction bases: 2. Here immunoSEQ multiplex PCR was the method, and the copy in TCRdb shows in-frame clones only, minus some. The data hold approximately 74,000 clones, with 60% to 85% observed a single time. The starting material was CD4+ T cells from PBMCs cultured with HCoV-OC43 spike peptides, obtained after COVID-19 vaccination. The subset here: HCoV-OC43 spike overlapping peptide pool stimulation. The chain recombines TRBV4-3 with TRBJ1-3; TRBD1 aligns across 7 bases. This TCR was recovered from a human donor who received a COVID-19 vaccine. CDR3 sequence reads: CASSQDQGENTIYF. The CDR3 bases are TGCGCCAGCAGCCAAGATCAGGGGGAAAACACCATATATTTT.